This T cell receptor beta chain was profiled in a study of T cell changes during pregnancy in multiple sclerosis (dated by TCRdb to 2018 to 2020). Context from the whole study: In women with multiple sclerosis, the researchers looked at how the T cell repertoire shifted as pregnancy progressed.

Receptor amplification or capture employed the immunoSEQ multiplex PCR assay. Here the immuneACCESS table is served through TCRdb, limited to in-frame sequences with V and J called. Missing clones are a known gap in these copies; in checked studies unresolved V genes cover under half, and the rest lacks a known reason. The sample table lists more than 40,000 clones, almost 90% of them with a count of one. The ten largest clonotypes hold roughly 1.5% of the sample. CDR1 is given as KGHSY and CDR2 as FQNENV, both from the germline V gene. After removal of 5 bases from V and 3 bases from J, the junction retains 3 bases not matched to a gene. The CDR3 sequence holds 13 residues, the cysteine and phenylalanine included. Left in the record is the CDR3 DNA by itself, 39 bases read in frame from the first base. Points on this clone: The specificity of this receptor is unknown. No much larger clone exists at a distance of one base, and base qualities are not known.

The receptor was derived from a female donor in good health, enrolled as a control in a pregnancy study. Sequences were derived from peripheral blood, sampled in the first trimester of pregnancy. The sequence links TRBV16 to TRBJ2-7; TRBD1 aligns with 8 central bases. The DNA sequence follows: TGTGCCAGCAGCGCAGGGGGCGGCTACGAGCAGTACTTC. It translates to CASSAGGGYEQYF.